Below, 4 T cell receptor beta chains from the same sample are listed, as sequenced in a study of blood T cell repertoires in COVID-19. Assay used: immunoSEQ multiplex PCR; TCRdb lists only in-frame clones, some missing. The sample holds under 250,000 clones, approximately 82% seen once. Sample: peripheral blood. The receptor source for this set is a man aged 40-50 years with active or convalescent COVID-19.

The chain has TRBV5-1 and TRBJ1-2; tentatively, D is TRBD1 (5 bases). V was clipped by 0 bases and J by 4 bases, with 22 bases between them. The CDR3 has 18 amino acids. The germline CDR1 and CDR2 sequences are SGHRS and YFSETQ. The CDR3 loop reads CASSLAGREPLGVYGYTF. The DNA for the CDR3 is TGCGCCAGCAGCTTGGCCGGCAGGGAACCCTTAGGAGTCTATGGCTACACCTTC.

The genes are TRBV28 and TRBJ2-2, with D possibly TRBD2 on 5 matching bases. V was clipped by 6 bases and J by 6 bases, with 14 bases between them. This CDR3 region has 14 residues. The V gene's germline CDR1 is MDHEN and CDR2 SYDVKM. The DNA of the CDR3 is TGTGCCAGCAGGTCCTCCGGGAAACCCGGGGAGCTGTTTTTT. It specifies CASRSSGKPGELFF. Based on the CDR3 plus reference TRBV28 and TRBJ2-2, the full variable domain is DVKVTQSSRYLVKRTGEKVFLECVQDMDHENMFWYRQDPGLGLRLIYFSYDVKMKEKGDIPEGYSVSREKKERFSLILESASTNQTSMYLCASRSSGKPGELFFGEGSRLTVL.

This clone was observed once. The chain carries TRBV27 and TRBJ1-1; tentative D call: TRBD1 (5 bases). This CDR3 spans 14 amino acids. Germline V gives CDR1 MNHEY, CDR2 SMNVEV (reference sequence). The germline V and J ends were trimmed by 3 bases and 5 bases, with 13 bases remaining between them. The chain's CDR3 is CASSFWGGGTEAFF. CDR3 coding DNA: TGTGCCAGCAGTTTTTGGGGGGGAGGGACTGAAGCTTTCTTT.

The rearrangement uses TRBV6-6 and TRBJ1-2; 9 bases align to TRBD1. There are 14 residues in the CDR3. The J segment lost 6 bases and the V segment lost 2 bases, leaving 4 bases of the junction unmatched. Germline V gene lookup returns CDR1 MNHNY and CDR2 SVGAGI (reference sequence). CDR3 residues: CASSYARTGDGYTF. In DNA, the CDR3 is TGTGCCAGCAGTTACGCCCGGACAGGGGATGGCTACACCTTC.